Listed here are 20 T cell receptor beta chains from one sample, sequenced in a study of blood T cell repertoires in COVID-19. TCRdb's table, derived via immunoSEQ multiplex PCR, lists solely in-frame clones and lacks some. The sample has a few hundred thousand clones; approximately 91% are singletons. Sequenced sample: PBMCs or T cells enriched from blood (not recorded which). The receptors were sampled from a woman in her thirties or forties who had been exposed to COVID-19.

The chain uses TRBV29-1 and TRBJ1-3; D call uncertain. This CDR3 is 16 amino acids long. V lost 3 bases to trimming and J lost 4 bases, with 19 bases between them. CDR1 SQVTM and CDR2 ANQGSEA come from the germline V gene. The CDR3 region is CSVDAGQSTKGNTIYF. The DNA for the CDR3 is TGCAGCGTTGATGCGGGTCAGAGCACTAAAGGAAACACCATATATTTT.

There are a few counts of this clone. The V call is TRBV30, the J call TRBJ1-5; possible D gene TRBD1, 5 bases. V gave up 8 bases and J gave up 6 bases, with 11 bases separating them. The V gene's germline CDR1 is GTSNPN and CDR2 SVGIG (reference sequence). This CDR3 region has 11 residues. The CDR3: CALGRGQPQHF. In DNA form, the CDR3 reads TGTGCCCTGGGGAGGGGTCAGCCCCAGCATTTT. Full variable domain (remainder filled in from reference TRBV30 and TRBJ1-5): SQTIHQWPATLVQPVGSPLSLECTVEGTSNPNLYWYRQAAGRGLQLLFYSVGIGQISSEVPQNLSASRPQDRQFILSSKKLLLSDSGFYLCALGRGQPQHFGDGTRLSIL.

In this sample, this clone turned up a few times. V gene TRBV14 combines with J gene TRBJ2-7, with 10 positions matching TRBD2. The ends lost 2 bases at V and 1 base at J; junction bases unmatched: 5. Germline values: CDR1 SGHDN, CDR2 FVKESK. CDR3 length: 16 amino acids. Here the CDR3 DNA reads TGTGCCAGCAGCCAAAGACTAGCGGGCGGGTCCTACGAGCAGTACTTC. The encoded protein is CASSQRLAGGSYEQYF.

The V call is TRBV19, the J call TRBJ2-3, with 10 bases matching TRBD1. This CDR3 is built from 16 residues. The J segment lost 5 bases and the V segment lost 5 bases, leaving 10 bases of the junction unmatched. Germline V gives CDR1 LNHDA, CDR2 SQIVND (reference sequence). CDR3 residues: CASSGGQGFRGDTQYF. CDR3 coding DNA: TGTGCCAGTAGTGGGGGACAGGGGTTTAGAGGAGATACGCAGTATTTT.

This chain links TRBV7-2 with TRBJ2-1, with D perhaps matching TRBD2 (6 bases). The CDR3 spans 15 residues. Trimming took 5 bases from V and 4 from J, leaving 15 bases between them. Germline assignment: CDR1 SGHTA and CDR2 FQGNSA. The CDR3 protein is CASSPPGTLYNEQFF. As DNA, the CDR3 is TGTGCCAGCAGCCCCCCCGGGACTTTGTACAATGAGCAGTTCTTC.

The genes are TRBV7-3 and TRBJ2-3, with 7 positions matching TRBD2. V was pared by 5 bases and J by 0 bases, with 5 bases of the junction left unmatched. Looked up from germline, CDR1 is SGHTA and CDR2 is FQGTGA. This CDR3 has 15 amino acids. The CDR3 DNA reads as TGTGCCAGCAGCCCGACTAGCATCAGCACAGATACGCAGTATTTT. It specifies CASSPTSISTDTQYF.

J is TRBJ2-7 and V is TRBV7-6; 9 bases agree with TRBD1. There are 15 residues in the CDR3. V lost 0 bases and J lost 4; bases outside the gene matches: 4. CDR1 is SGHVS and CDR2 is FNYEAQ in the germline V gene. DNA of the CDR3: TGTGCCAGCAGCTTAGCGGAGGGACAGGGATACGAGCAGTACTTC. This sequence encodes CASSLAEGQGYEQYF.

The chain employs TRBV10-2 and TRBJ2-2; D is undetermined. Germline CDR1 WSHSY, CDR2 SAAADI. V was shortened by 0 bases and J by 6 bases, with 8 bases between the two germline ends. This CDR3 comprises 14 residues. The DNA for the CDR3 is TGCGCCAGCAGTGAGTCACGGAGAGCCGGGGAGCTGTTTTTT. The encoded protein is CASSESRRAGELFF.

This sequence joins TRBV7-3 and TRBJ2-7, with a weak D call TRBD2 (6 bases). The CDR3 runs 16 residues. Deletions cut 8 bases from V and 0 bases from J, with 20 bases between. The V gene's germline CDR1 is SGHTA and CDR2 FQGTGA. The CDR3 is CASLQREDTLSYEQYF. CDR3 nucleotide sequence: TGTGCCAGCCTCCAAAGGGAGGACACCCTCTCCTACGAGCAGTACTTC.

A single count supports this clone. The CDR3 is CASSIEGTTMNTEAFF. The CDR3 DNA is TGTGCCAGTAGTATCGAGGGAACCACTATGAACACTGAAGCTTTCTTT. The chain joins TRBV19 to TRBJ1-1; no clear D. The germline V gene has CDR1 LNHDA and CDR2 SQIVND (reference sequence). V lost 3 bases to trimming and J lost 0 bases, with 14 bases between them. The CDR3 is 16 residues long.

The chain links TRBV19 to TRBJ1-2; D uncertain. Germline V gene lookup returns CDR1 LNHDA and CDR2 SQIVND (reference sequence). There are 15 residues in the CDR3. Trimming shortened V by 3 bases and J by 0 bases, and 11 bases separated the two germline ends. The DNA for the CDR3 is TGTGCCAGTAGTATTCCGCCAGAAGCTAACTATGGCTACACCTTC. This codes for CASSIPPEANYGYTF.

The chain carries TRBV5-8 and TRBJ1-4; a weak D match, TRBD1 (5 bases). V was shortened by 0 bases and J by 5 bases, with 11 bases between the two germline ends. The CDR3 is made up of 15 amino acids. CDR1 and CDR2 (germline): SGHTS, YDEGEE. CDR3 loop: CASSLEGRMNEKLFF. Written as DNA, the CDR3 is TGTGCCAGCAGCTTGGAGGGGAGGATGAATGAAAAACTGTTTTTT.

The chain is built from TRBV5-1 and TRBJ1-6; unclear D gene. The CDR3 length is 17 residues. The germline V and J ends were trimmed by 0 bases and 6 bases, with 16 bases remaining between them. Looked up from germline, CDR1 is SGHRS and CDR2 is YFSETQ. The CDR3 sequence is CASSLASPLGGNSPLHF. The CDR3 region has the DNA TGCGCCAGCAGCTTGGCCTCGCCGTTAGGAGGTAATTCACCCCTCCACTTT.

This clone was detected only once. This rearrangement joins TRBV27 to TRBJ1-2; D remains unclear. CDR1 is MNHEY and CDR2 is SMNVEV in the germline V gene (reference sequence). V lost 5 bases, J lost 4 bases, and 23 bases lay in between. CDR3 length equals 17 residues. The CDR3 region has the DNA TGTGCCAGCAGTGCTAGTTTCAGTACTTTAGATTTCTATGGCTACACCTTC. This codes for CASSASFSTLDFYGYTF.

This chain connects TRBV6-5 to TRBJ1-5; 8 bases agree with TRBD1. Per the germline V gene, CDR1 is MNHEY and CDR2 is SVGAGI. This CDR3 is 15 amino acids long. V lost 8 bases to trimming and J lost 1 base; unmatched junction nucleotides: 7. CDR3 DNA sequence: TGTGCCAGCGTATCCGGGACAGGAAGCAATCAGCCCCAGCATTTT. Encoded protein: CASVSGTGSNQPQHF.

The V call is TRBV27, the J call TRBJ1-5; TRBD1 is a possible D gene (6 bases). The CDR3 loop spans 13 amino acids. V was shortened by 6 bases and J by 4 bases, with 10 bases between the two germline ends. Per germline, CDR1 MNHEY and CDR2 SMNVEV (reference sequence). CDR3 amino acids: CASRGTQNQPQHF. CDR3 nucleotides: TGTGCCAGCAGGGGGACACAAAATCAGCCCCAGCATTTT.

The rearrangement joins TRBV29-1 to TRBJ2-2; the match to TRBD1 covers 8 bases. The CDR3 is 14 amino acids. Germline V lookup: CDR1 SQVTM, CDR2 ANQGSEA. V trimming: 7 bases; J trimming: 4 bases; junction bases outside the gene matches: 8. The chain's CDR3 is CSAGTGRGTGELFF. In DNA form, the CDR3 reads TGCAGCGCTGGGACAGGACGTGGCACCGGGGAGCTGTTTTTT.

The V call is TRBV5-5, the J call TRBJ2-7; TRBD1 aligns across 8 bases. This CDR3 has 15 residues. Germline V gene lookup returns CDR1 SGHKS and CDR2 YYEKEE (reference sequence). J gave up 7 bases and V 3 bases, and 12 bases lay outside the gene matches. Here the CDR3 DNA reads TGTGCCAGCAGCTGGGCCCCCCAGGGGGCAGGGGAGCAGTACTTC. The encoded protein is CASSWAPQGAGEQYF.

The V and J genes are TRBV7-2 and TRBJ2-1; D might be TRBD1 (6 bases). Trimming left V 1 base short and J 3 bases short, with 16 bases between. CDR1 is SGHTA and CDR2 is FQGNSA in the germline V gene. The length of the CDR3 is 17 residues. The CDR3 reads CASSLVSPGQVYNEQFF. The CDR3 nucleotides are TGTGCCAGCAGCTTAGTCTCTCCGGGACAAGTCTACAATGAGCAGTTCTTC.

The V gene is TRBV3-1 (or the pseudogene TRBV3-2), the J gene TRBJ2-1; possibly TRBD2 for D (6 bases). The CDR3 covers 12 residues. V was cut by 3 bases and J by 10 bases, with 10 bases left in between. The germline gives CDR1 LGHDT, CDR2 YNNKEL (reference sequence). The CDR3 bases are TGTGCCAGCAGCCACGGAGGGAGCGAGCAGTTCTTC. This codes for CASSHGGSEQFF.